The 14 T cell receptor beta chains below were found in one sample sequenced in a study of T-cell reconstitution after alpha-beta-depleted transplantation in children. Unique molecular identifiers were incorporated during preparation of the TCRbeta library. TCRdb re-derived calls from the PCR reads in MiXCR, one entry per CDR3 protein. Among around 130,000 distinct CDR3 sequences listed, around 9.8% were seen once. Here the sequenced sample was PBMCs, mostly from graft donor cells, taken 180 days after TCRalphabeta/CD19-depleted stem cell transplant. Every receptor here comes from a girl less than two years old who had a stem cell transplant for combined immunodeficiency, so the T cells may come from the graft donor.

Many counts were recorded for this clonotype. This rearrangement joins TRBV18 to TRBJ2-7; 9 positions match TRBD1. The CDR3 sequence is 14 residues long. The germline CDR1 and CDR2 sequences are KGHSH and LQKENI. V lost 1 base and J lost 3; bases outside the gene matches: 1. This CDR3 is CASSPRGQGYEQYF. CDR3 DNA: TGTGCCAGCTCACCACGGGGACAGGGCTACGAGCAGTACTTC. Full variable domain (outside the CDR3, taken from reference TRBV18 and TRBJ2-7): NAGVMQNPRHLVRRRGQEARLRCSPMKGHSHVYWYRQLPEEGLKFMVYLQKENIIDESGMPKERFSAEFPKEGPSILRIQQVVRGDSAAYFCASSPRGQGYEQYFGPGTRLTVT.

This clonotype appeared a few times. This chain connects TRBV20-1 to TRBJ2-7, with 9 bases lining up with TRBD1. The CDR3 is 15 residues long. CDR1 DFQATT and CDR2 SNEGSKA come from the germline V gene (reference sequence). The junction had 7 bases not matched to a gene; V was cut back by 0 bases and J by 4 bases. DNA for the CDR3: TGCAGTGCTAGAGATCCGGGACAGGGTTGGTACGAGCAGTACTTC. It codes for CSARDPGQGWYEQYF.

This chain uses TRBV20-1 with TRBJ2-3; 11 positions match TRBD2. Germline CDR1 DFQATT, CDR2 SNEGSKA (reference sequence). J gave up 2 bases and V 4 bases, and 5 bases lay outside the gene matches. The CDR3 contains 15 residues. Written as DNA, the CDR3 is TGCAGTGCTAAGAGACTAGCGGGACCCACAGATACGCAGTATTTT. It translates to CSAKRLAGPTDTQYF.

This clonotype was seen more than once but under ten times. The chain's CDR3 is CASSLGGTLGEQYF. CDR3 bases: TGTGCCAGCAGCTTGGGGGGGACCCTTGGCGAGCAGTACTTC. The rearrangement links TRBV5-6 to TRBJ2-7; D may correspond to TRBD1 or TRBD2 (5 bases each). Germline CDR1 and CDR2: SGHDT and YYEEEE. This CDR3 has 14 amino acids. Trimming took off 0 bases at V and 6 bases at J, with 13 bases between the two ends.

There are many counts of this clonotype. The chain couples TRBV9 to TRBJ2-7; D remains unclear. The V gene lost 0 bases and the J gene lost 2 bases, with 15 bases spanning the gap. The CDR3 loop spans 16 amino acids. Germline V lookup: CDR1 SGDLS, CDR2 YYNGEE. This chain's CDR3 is CASSVGTTVFPYEQYF. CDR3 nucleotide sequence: TGTGCCAGCAGCGTAGGCACCACAGTTTTTCCCTACGAGCAGTACTTC.

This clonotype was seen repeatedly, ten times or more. The CDR3 DNA sequence: TGTGCCAGCAGTCACTTACTGGGGGGCGCGTATACCGGGGAGCTGTTTTTT. This codes for CASSHLLGGAYTGELFF. The chain is built from TRBV6-5 and TRBJ2-2; D assignment may be TRBD1 or TRBD2 (6 bases each). The CDR3 covers 17 residues. Germline V gene lookup returns CDR1 MNHEY and CDR2 SVGAGI. V was trimmed by 5 bases and J by 5 bases, leaving 21 bases between them.

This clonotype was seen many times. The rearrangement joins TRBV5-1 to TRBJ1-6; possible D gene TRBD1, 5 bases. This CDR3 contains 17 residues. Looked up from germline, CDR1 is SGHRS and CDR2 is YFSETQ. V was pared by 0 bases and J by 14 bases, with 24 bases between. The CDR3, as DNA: TGCGCCAGCAGCTTGGTCCTCTTAAGGGGCAGGGTTTCTACCCTCCACTTT. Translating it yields CASSLVLLRGRVSTLHF. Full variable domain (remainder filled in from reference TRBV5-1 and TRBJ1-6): KAGVTQTPRYLIKTRGQQVTLSCSPISGHRSVSWYQQTPGQGLQFLFEYFSETQRNKGNFPGRFSGRQFSNSRSEMNVSTLELGDSALYLCASSLVLLRGRVSTLHFGNGTRLTVT.

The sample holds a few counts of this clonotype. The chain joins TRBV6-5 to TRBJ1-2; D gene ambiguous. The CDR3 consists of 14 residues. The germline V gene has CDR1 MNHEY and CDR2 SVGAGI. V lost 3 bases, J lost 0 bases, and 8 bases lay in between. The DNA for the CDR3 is TGTGCCAGCAGTTATGGCACTACTAACTATGGCTACACCTTC. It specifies CASSYGTTNYGYTF.

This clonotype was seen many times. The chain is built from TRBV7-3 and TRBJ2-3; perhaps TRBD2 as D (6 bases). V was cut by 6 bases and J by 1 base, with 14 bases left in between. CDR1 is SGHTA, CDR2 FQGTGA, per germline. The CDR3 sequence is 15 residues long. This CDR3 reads CASSKTSGGTDTQYF. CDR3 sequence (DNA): TGTGCCAGCAGTAAGACTAGTGGTGGCACAGATACGCAGTATTTT.

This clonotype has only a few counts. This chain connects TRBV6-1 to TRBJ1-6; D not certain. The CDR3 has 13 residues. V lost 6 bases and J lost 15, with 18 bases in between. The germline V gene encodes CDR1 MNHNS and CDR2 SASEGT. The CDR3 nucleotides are TGTGCCAGCAGCCCGACTATTGGGGTCGACCTCCACTTT. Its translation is CASSPTIGVDLHF.

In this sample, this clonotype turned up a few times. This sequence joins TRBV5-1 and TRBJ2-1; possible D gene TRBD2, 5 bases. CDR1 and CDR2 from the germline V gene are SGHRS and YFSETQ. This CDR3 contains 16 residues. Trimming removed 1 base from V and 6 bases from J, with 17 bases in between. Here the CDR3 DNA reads TGCGCCAGCAGCTTGCGGGCGGGCTCCCCTGGCAATGAGCAGTTCTTC. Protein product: CASSLRAGSPGNEQFF.

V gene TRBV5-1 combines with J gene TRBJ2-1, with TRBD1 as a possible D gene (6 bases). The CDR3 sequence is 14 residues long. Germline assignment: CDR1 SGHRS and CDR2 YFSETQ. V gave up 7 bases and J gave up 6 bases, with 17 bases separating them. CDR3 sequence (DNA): TGCGCCAGCGTACAGGGAAGTGGCGGCAATGAGCAGTTCTTC. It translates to CASVQGSGGNEQFF.

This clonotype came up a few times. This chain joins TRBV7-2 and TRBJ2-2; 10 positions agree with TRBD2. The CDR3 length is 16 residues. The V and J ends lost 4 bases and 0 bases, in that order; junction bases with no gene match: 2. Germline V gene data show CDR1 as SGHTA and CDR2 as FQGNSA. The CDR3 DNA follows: TGTGCCAGCAGCTCTAGCGGGAGCGCGAACACCGGGGAGCTGTTTTTT. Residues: CASSSSGSANTGELFF.

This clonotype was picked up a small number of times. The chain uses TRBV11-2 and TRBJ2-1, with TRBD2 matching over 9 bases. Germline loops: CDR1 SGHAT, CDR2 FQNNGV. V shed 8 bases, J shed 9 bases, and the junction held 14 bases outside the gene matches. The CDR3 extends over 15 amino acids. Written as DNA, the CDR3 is TGTGCCAGCCACACACTGCGGGAGGGCCAAGGTGAGCAGTTCTTC. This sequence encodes CASHTLREGQGEQFF.